A selection of T cell receptor beta chains follows, all from one sample in a study of memory CD4+ T cells and cytomegalovirus serostatus. Sequenced by immunoSEQ multiplex PCR; TCRdb stores in-frame clones only, minus some. In the table there are about 42,000 clones, 78% of which are singletons. The sample was memory CD4+ T cells from blood. The receptors originated from an adult in good health and CMV-seronegative. Each CDR3 is given with its conserved first and last residue. The D gene is left open where the match is weak. For some rows the clone size is stated as once, few or many, or as a class when expanded; others skip it.

>NA|TRBJ1-1|TRBV6-5|TRBD1
TGTGCCAGCAGTTACTCCCCAGGGACAGGCCGCGAGGCTTTCTTT
CASSYSPGTGREAFF
>NA|TRBJ2-2|TRBV5-4|NA
TGTGCCGGATCGAAAGCGAACACCGGGGAGCTGTTTTTT
CAGSKANTGELFF
>few|TRBJ1-1|TRBV6-5|TRBD1
TGTGCCAGCAGAACCCCTGAGGGGGCTGACACTGAAGCTTTCTTT
CASRTPEGADTEAFF
>NA|TRBJ2-1|TRBV28|TRBD2
TGTGCCAGCAGTTTTGCGGGGGGTCGGAATGAGCAGTTCTTC
CASSFAGGRNEQFF
>NA|TRBJ1-2|TRBV5-1|NA
TGCGCCAGCAATCCAGAGGGCAGGGACGATGGCTACACCTTC
CASNPEGRDDGYTF
>NA|TRBJ2-2|TRBV11-3|NA
TGTGCCAGCAGCTTAGGGGCGGAAGCCGGGGAGCTGTTTTTT
CASSLGAEAGELFF
>NA|TRBJ2-7|TRBV2|NA
TGTGCCAGCAGGAAGACCGTGAGCTCCTACGAGCAGTACTTC
CASRKTVSSYEQYF
>NA|TRBJ2-7|TRBV5-4|TRBD1
TGTGCCAGCAGCTTGGACAGGGGTTACGAGCAGTACTTC
CASSLDRGYEQYF
>NA|TRBJ2-1|TRBV6-1|NA
TGTGCCAGCAGTGAGCGGGACTTCTCCTACAATGAGCAGTTCTTC
CASSERDFSYNEQFF
>NA|TRBJ1-1|TRBV7-2|TRBD1
TGTGCCAGCAGCTTTACAGGGGGCACTGAAGCTTTCTTT
CASSFTGGTEAFF